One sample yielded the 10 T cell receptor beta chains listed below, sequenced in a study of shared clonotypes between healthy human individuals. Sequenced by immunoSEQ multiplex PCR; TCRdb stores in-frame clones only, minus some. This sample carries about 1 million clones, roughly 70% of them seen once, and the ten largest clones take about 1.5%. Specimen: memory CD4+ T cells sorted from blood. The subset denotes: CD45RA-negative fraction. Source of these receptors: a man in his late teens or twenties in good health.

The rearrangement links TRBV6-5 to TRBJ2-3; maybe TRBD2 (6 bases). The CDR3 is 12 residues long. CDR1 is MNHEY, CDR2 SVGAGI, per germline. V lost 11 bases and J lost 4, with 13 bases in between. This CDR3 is CACRGAADTQYF. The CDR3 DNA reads TGTGCCTGTCGCGGGGCGGCAGATACGCAGTATTTT.

The CDR3 spells CASSLGLGLGRSGANVLTF. The DNA of the CDR3 is TGTGCCAGCAGCTTAGGTTTAGGCCTCGGGCGGTCTGGGGCCAACGTCCTGACTTTC. V usage is TRBV7-9 and J usage is TRBJ2-6; unclear D gene. Per the germline V gene, CDR1 is SEHNR and CDR2 is FQNEAQ (reference sequence). The CDR3 is 19 residues long. Trimming removed 1 base at V and 1 base at J, with 17 bases between.

Here the CDR3 reads CASSEAGHTEAFF. DNA of the CDR3: TGTGCCAGCAGTGAAGCAGGACACACTGAAGCTTTCTTT. The chain employs TRBV6-1 and TRBJ1-1; no clear D. The CDR3 loop spans 13 amino acids. The germline CDR1 and CDR2 sequences are MNHNS and SASEGT. The V end was cut by 0 bases, the J end by 3 bases, with 5 bases between.

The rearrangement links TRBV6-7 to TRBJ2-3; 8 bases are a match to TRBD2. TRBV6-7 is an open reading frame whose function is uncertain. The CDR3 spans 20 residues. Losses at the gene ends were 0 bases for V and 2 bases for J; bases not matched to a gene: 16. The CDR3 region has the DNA TGTGCCAGCAGTTACTCGAAGGCTAGCGGGCGCCCCACGAACACAGATACGCAGTATTTT. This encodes CASSYSKASGRPTNTDTQYF.

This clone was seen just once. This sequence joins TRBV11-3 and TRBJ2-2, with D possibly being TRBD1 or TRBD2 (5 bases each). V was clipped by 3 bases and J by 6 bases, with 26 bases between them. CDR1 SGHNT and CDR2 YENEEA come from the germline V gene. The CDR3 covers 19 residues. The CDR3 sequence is CASSLGRGRWDRAAGELFF. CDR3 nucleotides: TGTGCCAGCAGCTTGGGAAGGGGCAGATGGGACCGGGCCGCCGGGGAGCTGTTTTTT. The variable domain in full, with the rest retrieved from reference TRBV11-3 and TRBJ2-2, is EAGVVQSPRYKIIEKKQPVAFWCNPISGHNTLYWYLQNLGQGPELLIRYENEEAVDDSQLPKDRFSAERLKGVDSTLKIQPAELGDSAVYLCASSLGRGRWDRAAGELFFGEGSRLTVL.

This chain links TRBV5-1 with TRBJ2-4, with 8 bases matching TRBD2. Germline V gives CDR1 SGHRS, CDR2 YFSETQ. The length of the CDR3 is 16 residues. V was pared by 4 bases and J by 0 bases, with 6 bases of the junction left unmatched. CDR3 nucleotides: TGCGCCAGCAGCCGGGAGGGGGGCTTAGCCAAAAACATTCAGTACTTC. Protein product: CASSREGGLAKNIQYF.

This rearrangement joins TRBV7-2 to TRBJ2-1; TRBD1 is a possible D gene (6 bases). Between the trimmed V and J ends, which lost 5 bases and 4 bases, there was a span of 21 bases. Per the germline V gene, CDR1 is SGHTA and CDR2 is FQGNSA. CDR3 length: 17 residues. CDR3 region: CASSPQSWGTLYNEQFF. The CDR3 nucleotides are TGTGCCAGCAGCCCCCAGTCTTGGGGGACACTATACAATGAGCAGTTCTTC. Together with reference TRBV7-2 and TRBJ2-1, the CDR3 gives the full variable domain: GAGVSQSPSNKVTEKGKDVELRCDPISGHTALYWYRQSLGQGLEFLIYFQGNSAPDKSGLPSDRFSAERTGGSVSTLTIQRTQQEDSAVYLCASSPQSWGTLYNEQFFGPGTRLTVL.

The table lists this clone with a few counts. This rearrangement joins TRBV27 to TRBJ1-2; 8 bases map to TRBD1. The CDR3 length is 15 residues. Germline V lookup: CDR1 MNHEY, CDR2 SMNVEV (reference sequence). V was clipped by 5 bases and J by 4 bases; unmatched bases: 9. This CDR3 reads CASSPRTGTTYGYTF. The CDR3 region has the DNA TGTGCCAGCAGTCCTCGGACAGGGACTACCTATGGCTACACCTTC.

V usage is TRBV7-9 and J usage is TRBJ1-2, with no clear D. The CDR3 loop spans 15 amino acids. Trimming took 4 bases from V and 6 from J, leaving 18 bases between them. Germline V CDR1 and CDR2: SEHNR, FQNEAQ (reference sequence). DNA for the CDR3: TGTGCCAGCAGCTCCACTGGGAGGCAGACTGATGGCTACACCTTC. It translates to CASSSTGRQTDGYTF.

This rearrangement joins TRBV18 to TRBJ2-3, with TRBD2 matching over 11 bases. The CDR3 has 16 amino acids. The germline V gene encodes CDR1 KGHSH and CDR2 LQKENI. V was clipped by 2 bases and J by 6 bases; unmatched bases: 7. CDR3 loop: CASSPFQTSGADTQYF. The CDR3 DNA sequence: TGTGCCAGCTCACCATTTCAGACTAGCGGGGCGGATACGCAGTATTTT.